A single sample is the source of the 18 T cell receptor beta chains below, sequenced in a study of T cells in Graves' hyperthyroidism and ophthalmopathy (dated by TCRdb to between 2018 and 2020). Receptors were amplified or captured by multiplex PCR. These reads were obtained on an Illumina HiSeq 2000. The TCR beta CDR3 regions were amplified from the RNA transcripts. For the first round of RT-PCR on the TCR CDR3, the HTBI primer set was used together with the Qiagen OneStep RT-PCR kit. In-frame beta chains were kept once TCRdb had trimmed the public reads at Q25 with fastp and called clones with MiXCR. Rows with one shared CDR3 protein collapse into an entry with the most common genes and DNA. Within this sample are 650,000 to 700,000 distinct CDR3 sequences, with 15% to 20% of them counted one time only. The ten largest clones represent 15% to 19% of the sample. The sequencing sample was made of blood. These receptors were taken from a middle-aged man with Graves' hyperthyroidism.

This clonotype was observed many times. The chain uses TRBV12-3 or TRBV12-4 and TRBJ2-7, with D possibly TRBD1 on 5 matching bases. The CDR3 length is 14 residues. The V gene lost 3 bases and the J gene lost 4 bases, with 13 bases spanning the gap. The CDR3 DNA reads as TGTGCCAGCAGTTTGCGGCGGACATCGTACGAGCAGTACTTC. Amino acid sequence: CASSLRRTSYEQYF.

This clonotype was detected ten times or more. DNA for the CDR3: TGTGCCAGCAGTTACGACAGATCCTCTGGAAACACCATATATTTT. Its protein is CASSYDRSSGNTIYF. The rearrangement joins TRBV6-5 to TRBJ1-3; maybe TRBD1 (5 bases). In germline, CDR1 is MNHEY, CDR2 SVGAGI. V shed 2 bases and J shed 0 bases, with 8 bases lying between them. CDR3 length: 15 residues.

The CDR3 DNA is TGTGCCAGCAGTTACCTCGACACGAACACCGGGGAGCTGTTTTTT. This encodes CASSYLDTNTGELFF. This chain uses TRBV6-6 with TRBJ2-2; D is unclear. With 2 bases removed from V and 0 bases from J, the gap between germline ends came to 7 bases. The CDR3 totals 15 residues. The germline V gene encodes CDR1 MNHNY and CDR2 SVGAGI (reference sequence).

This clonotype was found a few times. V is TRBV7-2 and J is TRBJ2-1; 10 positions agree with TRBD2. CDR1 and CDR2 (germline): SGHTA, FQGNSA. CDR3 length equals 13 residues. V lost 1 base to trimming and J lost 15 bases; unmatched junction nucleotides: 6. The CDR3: CASSLELAGVLFF. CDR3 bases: TGTGCCAGCAGCTTAGAGCTAGCGGGAGTTCTGTTCTTC.

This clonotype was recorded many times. For the CDR3, the DNA is TGTGCCAGCAGTCCGGGTACCTTGGGGACCCAGTACTTC. It translates to CASSPGTLGTQYF. The V and J genes are TRBV2 and TRBJ2-5; D not resolved. Trimming took 5 bases from V and 7 from J, leaving 14 bases between them. Germline V lookup: CDR1 SNHLY, CDR2 FYNNEI. The CDR3 spans 13 residues.

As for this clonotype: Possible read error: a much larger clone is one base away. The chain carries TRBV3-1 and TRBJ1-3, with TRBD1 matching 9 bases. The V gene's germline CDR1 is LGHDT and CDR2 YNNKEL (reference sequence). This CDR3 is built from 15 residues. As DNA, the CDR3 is TGTGCCAGCAGCCCTGGACAGGGGTTAGCTAACACCGTATATTTT. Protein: CASSPGQGLANTVYF.

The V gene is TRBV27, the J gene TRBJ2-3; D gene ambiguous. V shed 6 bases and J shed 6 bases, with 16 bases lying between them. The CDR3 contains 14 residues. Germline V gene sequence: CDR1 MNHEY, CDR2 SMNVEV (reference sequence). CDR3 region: CASRLGRVQDTQYF. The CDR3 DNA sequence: TGTGCCAGCAGGCTTGGACGGGTTCAGGATACGCAGTATTTT.

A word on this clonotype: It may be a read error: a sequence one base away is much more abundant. CDR3: CVSSPRLAGLYEQYF. The CDR3 nucleotides read TGTGTCAGCAGCCCAAGACTAGCGGGTCTCTACGAGCAGTACTTC. The chain couples TRBV28 to TRBJ2-7; 10 positions match TRBD2. This CDR3 is built from 15 residues. Germline V gene data show CDR1 as MDHEN and CDR2 as SYDVKM.

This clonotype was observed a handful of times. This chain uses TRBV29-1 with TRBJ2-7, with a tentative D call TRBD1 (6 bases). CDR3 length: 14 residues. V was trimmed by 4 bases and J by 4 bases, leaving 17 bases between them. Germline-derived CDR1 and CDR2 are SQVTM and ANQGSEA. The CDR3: CSVVRQGKGYEQYF. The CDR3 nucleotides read TGCAGCGTTGTACGGCAGGGGAAGGGATACGAGCAGTACTTC.

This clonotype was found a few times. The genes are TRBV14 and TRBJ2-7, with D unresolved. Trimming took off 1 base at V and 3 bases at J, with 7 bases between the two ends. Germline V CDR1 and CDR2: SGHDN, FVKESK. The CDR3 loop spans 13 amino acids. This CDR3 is CASSQVSNYEQYF. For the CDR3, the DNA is TGTGCCAGCAGCCAAGTTTCGAACTACGAGCAGTACTTC.

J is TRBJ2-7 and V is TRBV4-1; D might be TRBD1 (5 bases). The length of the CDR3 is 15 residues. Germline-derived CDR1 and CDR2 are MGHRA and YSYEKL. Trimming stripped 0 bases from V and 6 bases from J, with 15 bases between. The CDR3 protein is CASSQDWQGSLEQYF. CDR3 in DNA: TGCGCCAGCAGCCAAGATTGGCAGGGCTCCCTCGAGCAGTACTTC.

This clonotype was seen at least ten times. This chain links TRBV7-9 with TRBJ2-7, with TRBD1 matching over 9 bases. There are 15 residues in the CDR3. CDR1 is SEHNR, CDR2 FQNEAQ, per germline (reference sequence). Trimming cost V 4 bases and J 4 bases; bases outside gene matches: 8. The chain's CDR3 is CASSSLGTGQYEQYF. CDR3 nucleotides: TGTGCCAGCAGCTCACTCGGGACAGGGCAATACGAGCAGTACTTC.

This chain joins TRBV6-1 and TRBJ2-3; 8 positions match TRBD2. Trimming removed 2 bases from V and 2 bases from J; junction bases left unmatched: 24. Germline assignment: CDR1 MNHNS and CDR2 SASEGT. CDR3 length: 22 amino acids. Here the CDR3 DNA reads TGTGCCAGCAGTGAATATAGTAGGGCTCTATTACTAGCGGCTACTTCCACAGATACGCAGTATTTT. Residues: CASSEYSRALLLAATSTDTQYF.

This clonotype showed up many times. The CDR3 nucleotides are TGTGCCAGCAGCTTGGGTCACTCCACTGAAGCTTTCTTT. Its protein is CASSLGHSTEAFF. The V call is TRBV5-5, the J call TRBJ1-1; D ambiguous. The germline V gene encodes CDR1 SGHKS and CDR2 YYEKEE (reference sequence). The CDR3 runs to 13 residues. The V end was cut by 0 bases, the J end by 4 bases, with 7 bases between.

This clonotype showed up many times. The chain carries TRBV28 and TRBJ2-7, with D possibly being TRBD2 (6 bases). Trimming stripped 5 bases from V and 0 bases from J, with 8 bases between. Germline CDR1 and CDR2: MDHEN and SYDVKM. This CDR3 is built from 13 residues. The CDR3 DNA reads TGTGCCAGCAGTCGGGACTTCTCCTACGAGCAGTACTTC. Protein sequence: CASSRDFSYEQYF.

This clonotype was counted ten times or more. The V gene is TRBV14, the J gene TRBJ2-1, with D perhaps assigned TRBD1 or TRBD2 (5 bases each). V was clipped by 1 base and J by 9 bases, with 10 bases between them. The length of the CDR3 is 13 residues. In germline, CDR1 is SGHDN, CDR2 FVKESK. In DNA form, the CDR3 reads TGTGCCAGCAGCCAAGGAGAGGGGCCTGAGCAGTTCTTC. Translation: CASSQGEGPEQFF.

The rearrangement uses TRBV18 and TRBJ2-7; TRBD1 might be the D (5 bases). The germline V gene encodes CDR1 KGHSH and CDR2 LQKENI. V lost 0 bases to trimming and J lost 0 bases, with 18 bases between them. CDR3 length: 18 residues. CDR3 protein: CASSPPEAGRTSSYEQYF. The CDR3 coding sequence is TGTGCCAGCTCACCACCCGAGGCAGGGCGTACGAGCTCCTACGAGCAGTACTTC.

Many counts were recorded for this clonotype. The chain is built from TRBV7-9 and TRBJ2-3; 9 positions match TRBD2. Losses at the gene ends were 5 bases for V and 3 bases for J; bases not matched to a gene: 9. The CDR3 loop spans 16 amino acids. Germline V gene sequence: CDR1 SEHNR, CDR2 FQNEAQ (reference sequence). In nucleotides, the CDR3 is TGTGCCAGCAGCATCCAGCTAGCGGGGAGGACAGATACGCAGTATTTT. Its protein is CASSIQLAGRTDTQYF.